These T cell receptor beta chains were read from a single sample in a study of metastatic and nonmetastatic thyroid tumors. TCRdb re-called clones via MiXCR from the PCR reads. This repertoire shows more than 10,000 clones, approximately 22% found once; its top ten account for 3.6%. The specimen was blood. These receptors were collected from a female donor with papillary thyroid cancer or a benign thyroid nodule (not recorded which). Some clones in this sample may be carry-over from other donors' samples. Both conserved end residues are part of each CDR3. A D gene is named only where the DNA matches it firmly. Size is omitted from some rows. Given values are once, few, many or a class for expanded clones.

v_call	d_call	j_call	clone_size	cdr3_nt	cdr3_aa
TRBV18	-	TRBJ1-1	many	TGTGCCAGCTCACAGGGTCACGCGGAGAACACTGAAGCTTTCTTT	CASSQGHAENTEAFF
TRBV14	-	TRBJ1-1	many	TGTGCCAGCAGCCCTAGCCATGAAGCTTTCTTT	CASSPSHEAFF
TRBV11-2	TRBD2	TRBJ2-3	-	TGTGCCAGCAGCTTAGATACCTCCGTGCGGGGGAGCACAGATACGCAGTATTTT	CASSLDTSVRGSTDTQYF
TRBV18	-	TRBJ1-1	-	TGTGCCAGCTCACCAGAGCTGAACACTGAAGCTTTCTTT	CASSPELNTEAFF
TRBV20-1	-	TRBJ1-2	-	TGCAGTGCTAGAGATGTTCGTGGCAGGGGTTTTGGCTACACCTTC	CSARDVRGRGFGYTF
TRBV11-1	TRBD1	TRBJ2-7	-	TGTGCCAGCAGCTTGCCGGGACAGGGGTCCTCCTACGAGCAGTACTTC	CASSLPGQGSSYEQYF
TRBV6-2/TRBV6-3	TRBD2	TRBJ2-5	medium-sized	TGTGCCAGCAGCCTCTTCGGGAGGGAGACCCAGTACTTC	CASSLFGRETQYF
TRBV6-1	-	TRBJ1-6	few	TGTGCCAGCACGGGGAATAATTCACCCCTCCACTTT	CASTGNNSPLHF
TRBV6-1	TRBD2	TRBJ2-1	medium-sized	TGTGCCATAGCGGGAGCAAGTTTCAATGAGCAGTTCTTC	CAIAGASFNEQFF
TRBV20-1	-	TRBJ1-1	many	TGCAGTGTAAGAGGACAAGGGAAGGGCCTAAACACTGAAGCTTTCTTT	CSVRGQGKGLNTEAFF
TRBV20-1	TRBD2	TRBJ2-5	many	TGCAGTGCTAGACTAGCGGGGGGCGGGACCCAGTACTTC	CSARLAGGGTQYF
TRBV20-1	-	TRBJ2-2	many	TGCAGTGCTAGAAAAGGGCGGGTGGGAACCGGGGAGCTGTTTTTT	CSARKGRVGTGELFF
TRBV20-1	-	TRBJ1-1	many	TGCAGTGCTAGACGGGCAGGGAATGGAAACACTGAAGCTTTCTTT	CSARRAGNGNTEAFF
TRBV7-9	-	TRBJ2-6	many	TGTGCCAGCAGCTTTCGGGGAATCTCTGGGGCCAACGTCCTGACTTTC	CASSFRGISGANVLTF
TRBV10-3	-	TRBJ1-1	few	TGTGCCTCCGGCGGGGCAGGTGGGACTGAAGCTTTCTTT	CASGGAGGTEAFF
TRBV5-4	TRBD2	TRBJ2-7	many	TGTGCCAGCAGTCTTGGGGGGGTTGTCGAGCAGTACTTC	CASSLGGVVEQYF
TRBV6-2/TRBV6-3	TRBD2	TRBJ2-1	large	TGTGCCAGCAGTTACGGGACTAGCGGCAATGAGCAGTTCTTC	CASSYGTSGNEQFF
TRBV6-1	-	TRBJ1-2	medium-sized	TGTGCCAGCAGCCTACAGGGACCAATGAACTATGGCTACACCTTC	CASSLQGPMNYGYTF
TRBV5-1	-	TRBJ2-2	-	TGCGCCAGCAGCTTGGTCGGCAGGGGAGGTATCACCGGGGAGCTGTTTTTT	CASSLVGRGGITGELFF
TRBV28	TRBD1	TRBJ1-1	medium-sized	TGTGCCAGCAGTTTGTCGCTTGGACAGGGGTGGAACACTGAAGCTTTCTTT	CASSLSLGQGWNTEAFF
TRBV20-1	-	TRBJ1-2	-	TGCAGTGCCAGGACAGTGGGTGGCTACACCTTC	CSARTVGGYTF
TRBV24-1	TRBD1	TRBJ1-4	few	TGTGCCACCAAGGGAGGGGGCGGTGAAAAACTGTTTTTT	CATKGGGGEKLFF
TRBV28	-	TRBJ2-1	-	TGTGCCATCCAGGACACCTACAATGAGCAGTTCTTC	CAIQDTYNEQFF
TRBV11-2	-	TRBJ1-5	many	TGTGCCAGCAGCTTAGCCGCCAGCAATCAGCCCCAGCATTTT	CASSLAASNQPQHF
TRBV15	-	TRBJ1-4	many	TGTGCCACCAGCAGAGATTGGACAGCCTCTGATGAAAAACTGTTTTTT	CATSRDWTASDEKLFF
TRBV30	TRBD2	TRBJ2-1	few	TGTGCCTGGGGGGGAGAGCGGGATTGGGATGAGCAGTTCTTC	CAWGGERDWDEQFF
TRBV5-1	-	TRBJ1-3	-	TGCGCCAGCAGCTTGGAAGGCAGGGCGGGAAACACCATATATTTT	CASSLEGRAGNTIYF
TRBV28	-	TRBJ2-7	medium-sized	TGTGCCAGCAGTCACCGGGGCTCCCAAAACTTC	CASSHRGSQNF
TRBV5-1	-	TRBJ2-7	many	TGCGCCAGCAGCTTCGCGGGGTCTTCCTACGAGCAGTACTTC	CASSFAGSSYEQYF
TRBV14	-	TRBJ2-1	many	TGTGCCAGCAGTCAAGTTCGGGGGATCTACAATGAGCAGTTCTTC	CASSQVRGIYNEQFF
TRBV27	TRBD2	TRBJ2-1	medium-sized	TGTGCCAGCAGTTCGCGGACTAGCGGGGTTGGTGAGCAGTTCTTC	CASSSRTSGVGEQFF
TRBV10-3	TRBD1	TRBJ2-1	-	TGTGCCCTCCGGACAGGGTCCGACAATGAGCAGTTCTTC	CALRTGSDNEQFF
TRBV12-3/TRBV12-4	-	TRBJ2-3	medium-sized	TGTGCCAGCAGTTTATTCCCACTAGTGGTAGGAGATACGCAGTATTTT	CASSLFPLVVGDTQYF
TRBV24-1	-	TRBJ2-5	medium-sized	TGTGCCACCAGTACGCCAGGGAGCCAAGAGACCCAGTACTTC	CATSTPGSQETQYF
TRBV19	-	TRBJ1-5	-	TGTGCCAGTCACTACAGCATAAGCAATCAGCCCCAGCATTTT	CASHYSISNQPQHF
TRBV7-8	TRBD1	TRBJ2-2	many	TGTGCCAGCAGCCACTGGGACAGGCCCGGGGAGCTGTTTTTT	CASSHWDRPGELFF
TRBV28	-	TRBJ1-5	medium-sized	TGTGCCACCCACTTCGACAGCAATCAGCCCCAGCATTTT	CATHFDSNQPQHF
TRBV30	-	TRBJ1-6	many	TGTGCCTGGAGTCCAGTGACATTGAGTAGTTCACCCCTCCACTTT	CAWSPVTLSSSPLHF
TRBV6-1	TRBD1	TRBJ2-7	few	TGTGCCAGCACTCCGGGACAGATCTACGAGCAGTACTTC	CASTPGQIYEQYF
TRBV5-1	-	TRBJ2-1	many	TGCGCCAGCAGCTTGGTAGTAGGTAGCTACAATGAGCAGTTCTTC	CASSLVVGSYNEQFF
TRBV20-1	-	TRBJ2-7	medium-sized	TGCAGTGCCACAGAGGGGGGGCAGGACGAGCAGTACTTC	CSATEGGQDEQYF
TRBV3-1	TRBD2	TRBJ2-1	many	TGTGCCAGCAGCCCGCAATCCGGGACTAGCGGGAGGGCCTTTTTCAATGAGCAGTTCTTC	CASSPQSGTSGRAFFNEQFF
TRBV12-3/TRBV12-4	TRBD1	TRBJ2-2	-	TGTGCCAGCAGTCTAGTTGGGACAGGCCTTAGCACCGGGGAGCTGTTTTTT	CASSLVGTGLSTGELFF
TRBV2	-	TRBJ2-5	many	TGTGCCAGCAGTGACAAGGCGGGGCGCGGGGAGACCCAGTACTTC	CASSDKAGRGETQYF
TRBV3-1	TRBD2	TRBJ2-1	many	TGTGCCAGCAGCCAAGTTGGCGGGGGGGCTTATGAGCAGTTCTTC	CASSQVGGGAYEQFF
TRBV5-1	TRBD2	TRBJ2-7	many	TGCGCCAGCAGCGTGTTTGGAGAGACCGGACTAGTACCCTACGAGCAGTACTTC	CASSVFGETGLVPYEQYF
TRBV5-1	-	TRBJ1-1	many	TGCGCCAGCAGCTTGTCGGGTATGAACACTGAAGCTTTCTTT	CASSLSGMNTEAFF
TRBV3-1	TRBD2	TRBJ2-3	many	TGTGCCAGCAGCCAAACACCGGGACTAGCTGCAGATACGCAGTATTTT	CASSQTPGLAADTQYF
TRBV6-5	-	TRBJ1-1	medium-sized	TGTGCCAGCAGTTACTCAGAGAACACTGAAGCTTTCTTT	CASSYSENTEAFF
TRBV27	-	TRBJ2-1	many	TGTGCCAGCAGCCCCCCAGGTCGGTCAATGTACAATGAGCAGTTCTTC	CASSPPGRSMYNEQFF
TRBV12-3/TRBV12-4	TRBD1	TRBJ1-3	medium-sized	TGTGCCAGCAGTTTTTCAGGGGGGCGCGGAAACACCATATATTTT	CASSFSGGRGNTIYF
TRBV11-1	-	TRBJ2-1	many	TGTGCCAGCAGCTCACGCAATCCGAATAAGAGCTCCTACAATGAGCAGTTCTTC	CASSSRNPNKSSYNEQFF
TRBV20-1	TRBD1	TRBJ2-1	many	TGCAGTGCAGACAGGGGGGAGCAGTTCTTC	CSADRGEQFF
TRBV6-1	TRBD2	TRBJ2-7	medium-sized	TGTGCCAGCATCCCCTCCGCGGGACTAGCCCTGCAGTACTTC	CASIPSAGLALQYF
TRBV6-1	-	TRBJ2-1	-	TGTGGCAGCATAGGACCCAATGAGCAGTTCTTC	CGSIGPNEQFF
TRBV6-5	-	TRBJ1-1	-	TGTGCCAGCAGTTTGAGGGGAGGCACTGAAGCTTTCTTT	CASSLRGGTEAFF
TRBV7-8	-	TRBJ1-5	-	TGTGCCAGCAGCCAAGTACAGGGAATTTATGTAAGCCAGCCCCAGCATTTT	CASSQVQGIYVSQPQHF
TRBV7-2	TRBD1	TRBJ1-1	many	TGTGCCAGCAGCTTAGTTCAGGGGGCAAACACTGAAGCTTTCTTT	CASSLVQGANTEAFF
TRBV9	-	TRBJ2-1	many	TGTGCCAGCAGCCGGGACTTGGTGCAGTTCTTC	CASSRDLVQFF
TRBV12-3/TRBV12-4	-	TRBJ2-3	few	TGTGCCAGCAACCAGGGTTTTGGCACAGATACGCAGTATTTT	CASNQGFGTDTQYF